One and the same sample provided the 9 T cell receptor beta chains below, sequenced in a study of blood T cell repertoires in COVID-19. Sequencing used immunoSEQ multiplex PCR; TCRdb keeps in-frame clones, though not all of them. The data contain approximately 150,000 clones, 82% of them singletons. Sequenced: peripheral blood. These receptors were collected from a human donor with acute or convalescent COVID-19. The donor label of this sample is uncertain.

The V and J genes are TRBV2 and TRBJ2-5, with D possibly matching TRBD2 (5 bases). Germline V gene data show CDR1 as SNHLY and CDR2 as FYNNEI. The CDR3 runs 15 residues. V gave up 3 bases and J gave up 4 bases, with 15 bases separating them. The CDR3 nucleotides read TGTGCCAGCAGTGATAGACTTATAGGGAGAGAGACCCAGTACTTC. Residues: CASSDRLIGRETQYF.

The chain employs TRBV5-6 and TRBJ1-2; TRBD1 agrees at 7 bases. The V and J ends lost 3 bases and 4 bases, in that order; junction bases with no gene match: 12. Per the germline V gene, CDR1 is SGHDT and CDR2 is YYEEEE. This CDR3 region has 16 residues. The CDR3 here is CASSSTGAWDFYGYTF. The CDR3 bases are TGTGCCAGCAGCTCAACAGGGGCGTGGGACTTCTATGGCTACACCTTC.

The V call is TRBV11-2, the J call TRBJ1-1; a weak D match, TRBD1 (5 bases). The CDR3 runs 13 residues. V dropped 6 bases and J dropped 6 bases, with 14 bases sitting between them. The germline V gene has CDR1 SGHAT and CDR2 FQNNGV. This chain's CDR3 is CASSSGVGSEAFF. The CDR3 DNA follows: TGTGCCAGCAGTTCGGGGGTGGGATCTGAAGCTTTCTTT.

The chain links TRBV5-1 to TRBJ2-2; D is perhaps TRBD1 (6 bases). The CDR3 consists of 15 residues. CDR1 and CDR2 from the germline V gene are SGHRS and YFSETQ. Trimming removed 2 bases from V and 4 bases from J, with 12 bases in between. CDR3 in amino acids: CASSFGTPSTGELFF. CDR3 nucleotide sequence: TGCGCCAGCAGCTTCGGGACACCCTCCACCGGGGAGCTGTTTTTT.

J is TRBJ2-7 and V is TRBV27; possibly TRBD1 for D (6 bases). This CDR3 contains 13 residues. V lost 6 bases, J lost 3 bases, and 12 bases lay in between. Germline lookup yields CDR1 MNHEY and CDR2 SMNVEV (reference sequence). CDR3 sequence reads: CASRFGDIYEQYF. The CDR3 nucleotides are TGTGCCAGCAGATTCGGGGACATCTACGAGCAGTACTTC.

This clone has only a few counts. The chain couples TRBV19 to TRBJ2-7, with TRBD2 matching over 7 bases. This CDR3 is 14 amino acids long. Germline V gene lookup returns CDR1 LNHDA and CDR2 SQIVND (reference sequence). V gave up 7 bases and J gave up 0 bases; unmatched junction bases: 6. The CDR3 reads CASKRLADSYEQYF. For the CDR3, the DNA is TGTGCCAGTAAAAGGCTAGCGGACTCCTACGAGCAGTACTTC.

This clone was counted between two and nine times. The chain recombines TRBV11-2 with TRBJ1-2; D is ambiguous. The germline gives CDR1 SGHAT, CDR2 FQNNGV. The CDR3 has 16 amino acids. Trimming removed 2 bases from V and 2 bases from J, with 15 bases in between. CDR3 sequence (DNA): TGTGCCAGCAGCTTACCCGGGATGGGTTCGAACTATGGCTACACCTTC. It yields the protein CASSLPGMGSNYGYTF.

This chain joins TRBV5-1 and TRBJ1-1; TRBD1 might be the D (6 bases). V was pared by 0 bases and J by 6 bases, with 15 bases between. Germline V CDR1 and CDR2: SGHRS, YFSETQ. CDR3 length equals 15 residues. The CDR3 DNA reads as TGCGCCAGCAGCTTGGGCTCGGGGGGCGTCGCTGAAGCTTTCTTT. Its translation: CASSLGSGGVAEAFF.

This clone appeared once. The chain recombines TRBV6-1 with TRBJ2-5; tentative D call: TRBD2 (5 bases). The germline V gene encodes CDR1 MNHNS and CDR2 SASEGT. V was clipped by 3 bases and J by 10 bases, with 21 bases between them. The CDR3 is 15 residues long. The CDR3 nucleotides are TGTGCCAGCAGTGATCTATCGGGAAGCAGAATGGACCAGTACTTC. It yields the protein CASSDLSGSRMDQYF.